The 18 T cell receptor beta chains reported below all come from one sample, sequenced in a study of blood T cell repertoires in COVID-19. Assay: immunoSEQ multiplex PCR; the TCRdb copy retains only in-frame clones and omits some. The data contain 200,000 to 250,000 clones, about 91% of them singletons. Sequencing used PBMCs or T cells enriched from blood (not recorded which). All receptors derive from a woman aged 50 to 65 with acute COVID-19.

The chain carries TRBV10-3 and TRBJ1-3; no definite D call. V lost 4 bases, J lost 8 bases, and 6 bases lay in between. CDR3 size: 11 residues. The germline CDR1 and CDR2 sequences are ENHRY and SYGVKD. The CDR3 loop is CAISGGYTIYF. The CDR3 DNA reads TGTGCCATCAGTGGTGGCTACACCATATATTTT.

This clone was picked up many times. The chain couples TRBV14 to TRBJ2-7; weak D call: TRBD2 (7 bases). V lost 1 base and J lost 10, with 14 bases in between. The CDR3 is made up of 13 amino acids. Germline V gene data show CDR1 as SGHDN and CDR2 as FVKESK. The CDR3 DNA reads TGTGCCAGCAGCCAAGCCCCGGGGGGCGTTCAGTACTTC. Translated, it gives CASSQAPGGVQYF.

The sample holds a few counts of this clone. The V call is TRBV20-1, the J call TRBJ2-5; 12 nucleotides line up with TRBD2. Germline trimming cut 3 bases from V and 7 bases from J; bases unmatched to any gene: 9. The CDR3 runs 15 residues. Germline CDR1 and CDR2: DFQATT and SNEGSKA (reference sequence). This CDR3 reads CSASSTSGSVGTQYF. The CDR3 DNA reads as TGCAGTGCTAGTTCGACTAGCGGGAGTGTTGGGACCCAGTACTTC.

This clone was found once. V and J are TRBV15 and TRBJ2-1; D not resolved. The CDR3 consists of 13 residues. Germline lookup yields CDR1 LNHNV and CDR2 YYDKDF (reference sequence). Trimming left V 0 bases short and J 8 bases short, with 8 bases between. The CDR3 DNA reads TGTGCCACCAGCAGAGATCGAGCCTATGAGCAGTTCTTC. Translating gives CATSRDRAYEQFF.

This clone came up a few times. The chain links TRBV7-9 to TRBJ1-4, with D possibly matching TRBD1 (6 bases). Deletions cut 5 bases from V and 8 bases from J, with 18 bases between. Germline values: CDR1 SEHNR, CDR2 FQNEAQ (reference sequence). There are 15 residues in the CDR3. Written as DNA, the CDR3 is TGTGCCAGCAGCATTCGACGGGGGGCAGACGAAAAACTGTTTTTT. This codes for CASSIRRGADEKLFF.

The chain recombines TRBV15 with TRBJ2-3; possible D gene TRBD2, 5 bases. This CDR3 has 15 residues. Trimming left V 6 bases short and J 4 bases short, with 17 bases between. Germline CDR1 LNHNV, CDR2 YYDKDF (reference sequence). CDR3 sequence: CATRHLILGADTQYF. DNA of the CDR3: TGTGCCACCAGACATCTCATACTCGGGGCAGATACGCAGTATTTT.

The rearrangement joins TRBV19 to TRBJ1-5; TRBD1 matches at 7 bases. With V trimmed by 5 bases and J by 4 bases, 8 bases remained unmatched. The CDR3 length is 15 residues. Germline values: CDR1 LNHDA, CDR2 SQIVND (reference sequence). The CDR3 sequence is CASSPTTGVNQPQHF. The CDR3 DNA reads as TGTGCCAGTAGTCCGACAACAGGGGTAAATCAGCCCCAGCATTTT.

This sequence joins TRBV5-5 and TRBJ1-2; 8 bases map to TRBD1. V lost 0 bases and J lost 6; bases outside the gene matches: 4. CDR1 is SGHKS and CDR2 is YYEKEE in the germline V gene (reference sequence). This CDR3 is 14 amino acids long. The chain's CDR3 is CASSLVAGGDGYTF. Written as DNA, the CDR3 is TGTGCCAGCAGCTTGGTGGCAGGGGGCGATGGCTACACCTTC.

Only a few counts were recorded for this clone. The gene calls are TRBV18 and TRBJ1-4, with D maybe TRBD1 (6 bases). The germline V gene has CDR1 KGHSH and CDR2 LQKENI. V was shortened by 4 bases and J by 3 bases, with 9 bases between the two germline ends. The CDR3 runs 14 residues. CDR3 protein: CASSLDRSNEKLFF. DNA for the CDR3: TGTGCCAGCTCACTCGACAGGTCTAATGAAAAACTGTTTTTT.

The rearrangement links TRBV27 to TRBJ1-2; 9 positions match TRBD1. Unmatched junction bases numbered 10, after V lost 0 bases and J lost 5 bases. The CDR3 runs 17 residues. In germline, CDR1 is MNHEY, CDR2 SMNVEV (reference sequence). The CDR3 sequence: CASSLSEGTGLRYGYTF. CDR3 coding DNA: TGTGCCAGCAGTTTATCGGAAGGGACAGGGTTACGGTATGGCTACACCTTC.

The chain employs TRBV19 and TRBJ2-1; 7 positions match TRBD2. There are 17 residues in the CDR3. V gave up 7 bases and J gave up 4 bases; unmatched junction bases: 16. The germline CDR1 and CDR2 sequences are LNHDA and SQIVND (reference sequence). Here the CDR3 DNA reads TGTGCCAGTACCACGAACGTTGGGCTAGCGGAGTACAATGAGCAGTTCTTC. The encoded protein is CASTTNVGLAEYNEQFF. The whole variable domain, filled in from reference TRBV19 and TRBJ2-1, reads DGGITQSPKYLFRKEGQNVTLSCEQNLNHDAMYWYRQDPGQGLRLIYYSQIVNDFQKGDIAEGYSVSREKKESFPLTVTSAQKNPTAFYLCASTTNVGLAEYNEQFFGPGTRLTVL.

In its sample, this clone was seen once. This chain's CDR3 is CASSRPLGTSGSSYNEQFF. The CDR3, as DNA: TGCGCCAGCAGCCGCCCTTTGGGGACTAGCGGTAGCTCCTACAATGAGCAGTTCTTC. The genes are TRBV4-1 and TRBJ2-1; 11 bases are shared with TRBD2. In germline, CDR1 is MGHRA, CDR2 YSYEKL. The V segment lost 4 bases and the J segment 0 bases; nucleotides outside the gene matches: 11. The CDR3 extends over 19 amino acids.

Only one count was recorded for this clone. The rearrangement links TRBV7-9 to TRBJ2-3, with TRBD2 matching 8 bases. After removal of 5 bases from V and 13 bases from J, the junction contained 14 bases not matched to a gene. Germline V gives CDR1 SEHNR, CDR2 FQNEAQ (reference sequence). The length of the CDR3 is 14 residues. The CDR3, as DNA: TGTGCCAGCAGCCCCCAAGGACTAGCCGGGGTAGAGTATTTT. Its protein product is CASSPQGLAGVEYF. Filled out from reference TRBV7-9 and TRBJ2-3, the complete variable domain reads DTGVSQNPRHKITKRGQNVTFRCDPISEHNRLYWYRQTLGQGPEFLTYFQNEAQLEKSRLLSDRFSAERPKGSFSTLEIQRTEQGDSAMYLCASSPQGLAGVEYFGPGTRLTVL.

Concerning this clone: Other DNA variants within this sample encode the same CDR3. The chain couples TRBV5-1 to TRBJ2-5; weak D call: TRBD2 (6 bases). This CDR3 comprises 13 residues. Deletions cut 2 bases from V and 3 bases from J, with 8 bases between. The V gene's germline CDR1 is SGHRS and CDR2 YFSETQ. The chain's CDR3 is CASSFPGEETQYF. The CDR3 nucleotides read TGCGCCAGCAGCTTCCCGGGAGAAGAGACCCAGTACTTC.

V and J are TRBV3-1 (or the pseudogene TRBV3-2) and TRBJ1-2, with 7 bases fitting TRBD1. Germline loops: CDR1 LGHDT, CDR2 YNNKEL (reference sequence). This CDR3 is 12 amino acids long. V lost 2 bases to trimming and J lost 10 bases; unmatched junction nucleotides: 4. In DNA, the CDR3 is TGTGCCAGCAGCCAACCGACAGGGTCCTACACCTTC. Translated, it gives CASSQPTGSYTF.

The V gene is TRBV27, the J gene TRBJ1-4, with D possibly matching TRBD1 (5 bases). V was clipped by 3 bases and J by 7 bases, with 15 bases between them. This CDR3 contains 15 residues. From germline, CDR1 is MNHEY and CDR2 SMNVEV (reference sequence). The CDR3 loop is CASSFGGDVGEKLFF. The CDR3 DNA reads TGTGCCAGCAGTTTCGGGGGGGATGTGGGTGAAAAACTGTTTTTT.

In its sample, this clone was seen once. The chain joins TRBV11-3 to TRBJ2-7, with D possibly being TRBD1 (6 bases). Looked up from germline, CDR1 is SGHNT and CDR2 is YENEEA. This CDR3 has 15 residues. V was pared by 4 bases and J by 2 bases, with 15 bases between. The DNA of the CDR3 is TGTGCCAGCAGCTACCGACAGGCGCCTCCCTACGAGCAGTACTTC. It specifies CASSYRQAPPYEQYF.

The CDR3 sequence: CASSEGQGEVNTEAFF. In nucleotides, the CDR3 is TGTGCCAGCAGCGAGGGGCAGGGGGAGGTGAACACTGAAGCTTTCTTT. The V gene is TRBV9, the J gene TRBJ1-1; 7 bases line up with TRBD1. CDR1 is SGDLS, CDR2 YYNGEE, per germline. Losses at the gene ends were 3 bases for V and 0 bases for J; bases not matched to a gene: 8. The CDR3 has 16 residues.